The clone carrying this T cell receptor beta chain appeared a single time. Its specificity is unknown. This specimen belongs to a study of T cell clones after liver transplantation. Findings and limits, study-wide: The donor-reactive repertoire was only partly measurable in two subjects, lacking donor cells.

CDR3 length equals 15 residues. V was trimmed by 0 bases and J by 1 base, leaving 9 bases between them. Looked up from germline, CDR1 is LGHNA and CDR2 is YNFKEQ. Generated by immunoSEQ multiplex PCR, the TCRdb table keeps only in-frame clones and is missing some. The data hold roughly 120,000 clones, with approximately 90% observed a single time. This TCR was recovered from a human patient who received a liver transplant. Some T cells may originate from the graft donor. V usage is TRBV4-2 and J usage is TRBJ1-1; D gene unclear. Source: CD4+ T cells from blood, taken 12 months after liver transplant. In nucleotides, the CDR3 is TGTGCCAGCAGCCAAGATTTTGGAGGGAACACTGAAGCTTTCTTT. Translation gives CASSQDFGGNTEAFF.